The rows below give T cell receptor beta chains drawn from one sample of a study of cytomegalovirus exposure and HLA in healthy donors. Profiling relied on immunoSEQ multiplex PCR, and the TCRdb table lists in-frame clones only, not all of them. The repertoire holds around 150,000 clones, roughly 80% seen once, with around 4.3% in the top ten. Sequenced input: PBMCs. The receptors originated from a young man in good health and CMV-seronegative. Each CDR3 is given without its conserved first and last residue. Fields, in order: V gene, J gene, CDR3 protein.

>TRBV6-5|TRBJ1-1
ASSFWEGLNTEAF
>TRBV4-1|TRBJ2-1
ASSQEGLAGAQQF
>TRBV6-1|TRBJ2-7
ASSESGSRSYEQY
>TRBV15|TRBJ2-1
ATSGGPVGEQF
>TRBV6-1|TRBJ1-4
ASTPGQGVEKLF
>TRBV7-9|TRBJ2-5
ASSPDPQGAGETQY
>TRBV9|TRBJ2-1
ASSGGGANEQF
>TRBV30|TRBJ1-2
AWGRGLQPPYGYT
>TRBV30|TRBJ2-7
AWSRGLAGTIAYEQY
>TRBV28|TRBJ1-5
ASSYTTGEVSQPQH
>TRBV19|TRBJ2-7
AIMAAPHSYEQY
>TRBV6-5|TRBJ1-2
ASSSSRPEKGYGYT
>TRBV25-1|TRBJ1-2
ASSDHPHRDIRNYGYT
>TRBV5-1|TRBJ2-1
ASTGGHNNEQF
>TRBV4-1|TRBJ1-4
ASSQTGFNEKLF
>TRBV6-6|TRBJ1-2
ASSYGRGYT
>TRBV4-1|TRBJ2-1
ASSPGQSYNEQF
>TRBV27|TRBJ2-3
ASSPGGAGVVDTQY
>TRBV27|TRBJ1-4
ASSSRWAATNEKLF
>TRBV15|TRBJ1-3
ATSRDSDSSGNTIY
>TRBV28|TRBJ2-7
ASISPRSSYEQY
>TRBV7-8|TRBJ2-2
ASSLGLFRGKGELF
>TRBV7-9|TRBJ1-2
SSSLAGQKRGGYT
>TRBV28|TRBJ2-2
ASSLEAGGTGELF
>TRBV11-3|TRBJ2-2
ASSLTATGELF
>TRBV30|TRBJ2-1
AWSVRGGRADYNEQF
>TRBV19|TRBJ2-4
ASSPALGGNIQY
>TRBV7-8|TRBJ2-7
ASSRASGRADEQY
>TRBV2|TRBJ1-4
ASSENLAYEKLF
>TRBV11-2|TRBJ2-5
ASRGGRETQY
>TRBV6-1|TRBJ2-7
ASSATSGRVYEQY
>TRBV30|TRBJ1-6
AWKQSNSPLH
>TRBV29-1|TRBJ2-3
SANTGGTDTQY
>TRBV5-5|TRBJ1-5
ASSLARSNQPQH
>TRBV10-1|TRBJ2-3
ASSEIAGVPPGTQY
>TRBV7-6|TRBJ1-5
ASSLESGADQPQH
>TRBV20-1|TRBJ1-5
SLGGGQPQH
>TRBV6-5|TRBJ2-1
ASMPPTGYNEQF
>TRBV5-4|TRBJ2-1
ASRLGGGRSYNEQF
>TRBV7-6|TRBJ1-3
ASSQRNTIY
>TRBV7-6|TRBJ2-7
ASSLLELVYEQY
>TRBV7-8|TRBJ1-4
ASSLARGGVNEKLF
>TRBV7-9|TRBJ2-7
ASSLTSGNYEQY
>TRBV30|TRBJ1-6
AWSVGGQSSYNSPLH
>TRBV30|TRBJ2-3
AWSTTSGRATDTQY
>TRBV7-8|TRBJ2-1
ASSQGLRVGDEQF
>TRBV30|TRBJ2-3
AWGEGGLDTQY
>TRBV5-4|TRBJ2-2
ASSGYPVISRRTGELF
>TRBV7-2|TRBJ1-6
ASRISQGSYNSPLH
>TRBV7-2|TRBJ1-1
ASSPDRGRDTEAF
>TRBV5-1|TRBJ1-1
ASSLQANTEAF
>TRBV7-9|TRBJ2-7
ASSSGTDIGAAYEQY